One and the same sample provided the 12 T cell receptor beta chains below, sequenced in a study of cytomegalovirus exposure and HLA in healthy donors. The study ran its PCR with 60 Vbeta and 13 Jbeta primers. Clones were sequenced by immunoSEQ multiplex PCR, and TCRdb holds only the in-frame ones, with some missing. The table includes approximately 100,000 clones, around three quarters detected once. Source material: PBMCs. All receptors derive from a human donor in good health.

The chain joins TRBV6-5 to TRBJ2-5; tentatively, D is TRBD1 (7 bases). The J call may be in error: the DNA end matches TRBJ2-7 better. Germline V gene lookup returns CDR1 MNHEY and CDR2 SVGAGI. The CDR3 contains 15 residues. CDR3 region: CASSLQGGSRYEQYF. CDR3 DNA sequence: TGTGCCAGCAGTTTGCAGGGGGGTTCTCGCTACGAGCAGTACTTC.

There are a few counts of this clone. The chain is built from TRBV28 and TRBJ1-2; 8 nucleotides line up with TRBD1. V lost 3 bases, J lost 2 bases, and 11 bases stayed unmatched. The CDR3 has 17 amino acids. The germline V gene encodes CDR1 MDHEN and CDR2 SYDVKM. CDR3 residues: CASSLRGRGPTNYGYTF. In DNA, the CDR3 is TGTGCCAGCAGTTTGCGGGGCAGGGGGCCCACCAACTATGGCTACACCTTC.

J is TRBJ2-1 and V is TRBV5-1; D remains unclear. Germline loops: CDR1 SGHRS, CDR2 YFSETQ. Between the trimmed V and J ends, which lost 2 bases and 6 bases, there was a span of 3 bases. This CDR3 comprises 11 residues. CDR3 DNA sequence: TGCGCCAGCAGCTTCAGCAATGAGCAGTTCTTC. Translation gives CASSFSNEQFF.

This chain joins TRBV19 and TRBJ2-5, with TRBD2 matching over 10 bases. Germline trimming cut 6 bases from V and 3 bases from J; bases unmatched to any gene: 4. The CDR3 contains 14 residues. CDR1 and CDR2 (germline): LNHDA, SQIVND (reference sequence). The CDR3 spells CASRRGLAEETQYF. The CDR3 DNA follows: TGTGCCAGTAGACGTGGACTAGCGGAAGAGACCCAGTACTTC.

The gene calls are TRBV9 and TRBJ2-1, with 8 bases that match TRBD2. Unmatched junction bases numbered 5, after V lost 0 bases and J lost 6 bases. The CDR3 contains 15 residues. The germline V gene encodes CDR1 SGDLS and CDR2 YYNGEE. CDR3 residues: CASSVVSGRTNEQFF. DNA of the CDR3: TGTGCCAGCAGCGTAGTGAGCGGGAGAACCAATGAGCAGTTCTTC.

The CDR3 loop is CASSFDPGQGISNLYEQYF. As DNA, the CDR3 is TGTGCCAGCAGTTTTGACCCGGGACAGGGAATTAGTAATCTCTACGAGCAGTACTTC. This rearrangement joins TRBV28 to TRBJ2-7, with TRBD1 matching over 9 bases. V gave up 3 bases and J gave up 3 bases; unmatched junction bases: 18. This CDR3 is 19 amino acids long. Germline-derived CDR1 and CDR2 are MDHEN and SYDVKM.

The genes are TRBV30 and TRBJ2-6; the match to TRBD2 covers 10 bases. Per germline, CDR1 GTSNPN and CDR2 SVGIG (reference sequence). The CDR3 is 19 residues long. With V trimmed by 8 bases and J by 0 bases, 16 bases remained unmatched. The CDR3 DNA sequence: TGTGCCGCCCCCCCTAGGGCTAGCGGGAGTGGCTCTGGGGCCAACGTCCTGACTTTC. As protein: CAAPPRASGSGSGANVLTF.

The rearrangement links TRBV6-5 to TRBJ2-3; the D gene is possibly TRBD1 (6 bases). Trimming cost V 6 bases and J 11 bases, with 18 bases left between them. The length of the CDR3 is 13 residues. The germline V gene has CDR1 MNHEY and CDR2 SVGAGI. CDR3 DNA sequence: TGTGCCAGCAGCCTATCAGACAGGCCAGGGCAGTATTTT. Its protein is CASSLSDRPGQYF.

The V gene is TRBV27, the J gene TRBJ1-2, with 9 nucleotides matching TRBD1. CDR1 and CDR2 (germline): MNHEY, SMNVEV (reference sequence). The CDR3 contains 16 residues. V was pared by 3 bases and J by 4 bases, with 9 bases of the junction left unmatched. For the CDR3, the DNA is TGTGCCAGCAGTTTGGGCCTAACAGGGGGCAGCTATGGCTACACCTTC. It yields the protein CASSLGLTGGSYGYTF.

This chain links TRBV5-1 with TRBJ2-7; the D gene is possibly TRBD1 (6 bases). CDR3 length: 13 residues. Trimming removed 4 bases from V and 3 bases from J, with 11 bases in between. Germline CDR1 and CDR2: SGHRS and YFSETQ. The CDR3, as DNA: TGCGCCAGCAGCCCAACACAGGGCTACGAGCAGTACTTC. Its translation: CASSPTQGYEQYF.

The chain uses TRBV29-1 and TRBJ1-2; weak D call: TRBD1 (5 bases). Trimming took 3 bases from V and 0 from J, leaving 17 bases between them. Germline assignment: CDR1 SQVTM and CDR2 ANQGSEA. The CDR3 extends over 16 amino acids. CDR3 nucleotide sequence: TGCAGCGTTGATAGTGGGGCTGGGCTAACTAACTATGGCTACACCTTC. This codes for CSVDSGAGLTNYGYTF.

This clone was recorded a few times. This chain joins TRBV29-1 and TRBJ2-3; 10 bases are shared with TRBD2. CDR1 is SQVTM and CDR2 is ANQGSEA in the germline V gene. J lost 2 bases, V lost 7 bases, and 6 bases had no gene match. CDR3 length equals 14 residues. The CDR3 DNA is TGCAGCGGACAGCGGGAGGGCCTCACAGATACGCAGTATTTT. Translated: CSGQREGLTDTQYF.